This paragraph covers one T cell receptor (beta chain) sequence. Its antigen remains unknown. These data are taken from a study of cytomegalovirus exposure and HLA in healthy donors. About the study: From about 180 million T cells, an earlier analysis saw 100 million to 140 million unique TCR beta sequences. Of around 400 genotyped donors, 81% grouped in the Caucasian-associated ancestry cluster.

PCR primers comprised 60 Vbeta and 13 Jbeta primers. TCRdb's table, derived via immunoSEQ multiplex PCR, lists solely in-frame clones and lacks some. Here the sample spans fewer than 85,000 clones, approximately 78% being singletons. Whole-study findings and limits: In all likelihood, a cluster of highly shared sequence variants was a sequencing artifact. Later analysis identified several of the most significant clusters that appeared linked to common viral pathogens.

CDR3 size: 17 residues. CDR1 and CDR2 from the germline V gene are SGHRS and YFSETQ. J gave up 7 bases and V 1 base, and 6 bases lay outside the gene matches. The clonotype was recovered from a man aged 35 to 55 in good health and CMV-seronegative. The sequencing input was PBMCs. V is TRBV5-1 and J is TRBJ2-1; 15 positions match TRBD2. In DNA form, the CDR3 reads TGCGCCAGCAGCTTGCGGGGACTAGCGGGGGGTGGTAATGAGCAGTTCTTC. The encoded protein is CASSLRGLAGGGNEQFF.